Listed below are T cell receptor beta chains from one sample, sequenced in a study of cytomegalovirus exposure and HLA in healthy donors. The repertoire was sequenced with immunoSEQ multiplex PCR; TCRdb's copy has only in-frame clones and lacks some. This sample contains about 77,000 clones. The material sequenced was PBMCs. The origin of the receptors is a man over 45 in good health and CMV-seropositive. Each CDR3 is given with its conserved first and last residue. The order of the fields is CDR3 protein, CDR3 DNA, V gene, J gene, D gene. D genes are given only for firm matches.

cdr3_aa: CASGLGPNQPQHF
cdr3_nt: TGTGCTAGTGGTTTGGGTCCGAATCAGCCCCAGCATTTT
v_call: TRBV12-5
j_call: TRBJ1-5
d_call: .

cdr3_aa: CASSLSGQGNTEAFF
cdr3_nt: TGTGCCAGCTCACTCTCGGGACAGGGGAACACTGAAGCTTTCTTT
v_call: TRBV18
j_call: TRBJ1-1
d_call: TRBD1

cdr3_aa: CASSRNSNTQYF
cdr3_nt: TGCGCCAGCAGCCGCAATTCTAATACGCAGTATTTT
v_call: TRBV5-1
j_call: TRBJ2-3
d_call: .

cdr3_aa: CASSSRGRGTGELFF
cdr3_nt: TGTGCCAGCAGTTCAAGGGGGCGCGGGACCGGGGAGCTGTTTTTT
v_call: TRBV6-5
j_call: TRBJ2-2
d_call: TRBD1

cdr3_aa: CASSSDGTGITEAFF
cdr3_nt: TGTGCCAGCTCATCCGACGGGACAGGGATCACTGAAGCTTTCTTT
v_call: TRBV18
j_call: TRBJ1-1
d_call: TRBD1

cdr3_aa: CSVTGNSEAFF
cdr3_nt: TGCAGCGTTACAGGGAACAGTGAAGCTTTCTTT
v_call: TRBV29-1
j_call: TRBJ1-1
d_call: .

cdr3_aa: CASSPSGQGNQPQHF
cdr3_nt: TGTGCCAGCTCACCAAGTGGACAGGGCAACCAGCCCCAGCATTTT
v_call: TRBV18
j_call: TRBJ1-5
d_call: TRBD1

cdr3_aa: CASTAMGTGPPYEQYF
cdr3_nt: TGTGCCAGCACCGCGATGGGGACAGGGCCCCCCTACGAGCAGTACTTC
v_call: TRBV28
j_call: TRBJ2-7
d_call: TRBD1

cdr3_aa: CASSPYRDNGYTF
cdr3_nt: TGTGCCAGCAGTCCTTACAGGGACAATGGCTACACCTTC
v_call: TRBV6-1
j_call: TRBJ1-2
d_call: .

cdr3_aa: CASSGGLAGDEQYF
cdr3_nt: TGTGCCAGCAGCGGCGGACTAGCGGGAGACGAGCAGTACTTC
v_call: TRBV5-4
j_call: TRBJ2-7
d_call: TRBD2

cdr3_aa: CASSMDRWRNEQFF
cdr3_nt: TGTGCCAGCAGCATGGACCGGTGGAGGAATGAGCAGTTCTTC
v_call: TRBV7-9
j_call: TRBJ2-1
d_call: .

cdr3_aa: CASSASSGDYEQYF
cdr3_nt: TGTGCCAGCAGCGCCTCTAGCGGGGACTACGAGCAGTACTTC
v_call: TRBV7-8
j_call: TRBJ2-7
d_call: TRBD2

cdr3_aa: CASSVSRPGTQYF
cdr3_nt: TGTGCCAGCAGCGTCTCGCGTCCGGGTACGCAGTATTTT
v_call: TRBV7-7
j_call: TRBJ2-3
d_call: .

cdr3_aa: CARGMVGNSPLHF
cdr3_nt: TGTGCCCGCGGGATGGTGGGAAATTCACCCCTCCACTTT
v_call: TRBV12-5
j_call: TRBJ1-6
d_call: .

cdr3_aa: CASSLGGTSGSTDTQYF
cdr3_nt: TGTGCCAGCAGCCTTGGGGGGACTAGCGGGAGCACAGATACGCAGTATTTT
v_call: TRBV9
j_call: TRBJ2-3
d_call: TRBD2

cdr3_aa: CASSGEYNEQFF
cdr3_nt: TGTGCCAGCAGCGGCGAGTACAATGAGCAGTTCTTC
v_call: TRBV9
j_call: TRBJ2-1
d_call: .

cdr3_aa: CASSLAGDDEQFF
cdr3_nt: TGTGCCAGCAGTCTCGCGGGGGACGATGAGCAGTTCTTC
v_call: TRBV27
j_call: TRBJ2-1
d_call: TRBD2

cdr3_aa: CASSRSDRGEYGYTF
cdr3_nt: TGTGCCAGCAGCAGATCGGACAGGGGAGAATATGGCTACACCTTC
v_call: TRBV6-6
j_call: TRBJ1-2
d_call: TRBD1